Below, 10 T cell receptor beta chains from the same sample are listed, as sequenced in a study of tumour-infiltrating T cells in Burkitt lymphoma. TCRdb keeps only in-frame clones here, not all; method: immunoSEQ multiplex PCR. The sample records 15,000 to 20,000 clones, about 80% being singletons. Specimen: tumor tissue. The source is a human donor with diffuse large B-cell lymphoma.

The genes are TRBV6-5 and TRBJ2-7, with TRBD1 matching 7 bases. The CDR3 contains 14 residues. CDR1 and CDR2 from the germline V gene are MNHEY and SVGAGI. V lost 2 bases and J lost 1; bases outside the gene matches: 2. The CDR3 DNA reads as TGTGCCAGCAGTTACAAGACAGGGTCCTACGAGCAGTACTTC. Its translation: CASSYKTGSYEQYF.

The chain combines TRBV9 with TRBJ1-2, with D perhaps matching TRBD1 (6 bases). Germline-derived CDR1 and CDR2 are SGDLS and YYNGEE. The CDR3 has 16 residues. V shed 0 bases and J shed 3 bases, with 15 bases lying between them. CDR3 coding DNA: TGTGCCAGCAGCGTAGCAACAGGGAGAACCTACTATGGCTACACCTTC. Translation gives CASSVATGRTYYGYTF. Drawing the rest from reference TRBV9 and TRBJ1-2, the complete variable domain is DSGVTQTPKHLITATGQRVTLRCSPRSGDLSVYWYQQSLDQGLQFLIQYYNGEERAKGNILERFSAQQFPDLHSELNLSSLELGDSALYFCASSVATGRTYYGYTFGSGTRLTVV.

The chain employs TRBV7-3 and TRBJ1-1; D is ambiguous. V was pared by 5 bases and J by 0 bases, with 16 bases between. Looked up from germline, CDR1 is SGHTA and CDR2 is FQGTGA. This CDR3 is built from 16 residues. The CDR3 protein is CASSPVGSFMNTEAFF. In DNA, the CDR3 is TGTGCCAGCAGCCCTGTGGGGTCGTTCATGAACACTGAAGCTTTCTTT.

The rearrangement uses TRBV27 and TRBJ2-4; possibly TRBD1 or TRBD2 for D (5 bases each). V lost 2 bases and J 8 bases, leaving 22 bases between the germline ends. The CDR3 is 17 amino acids. Germline lookup yields CDR1 MNHEY and CDR2 SMNVEV (reference sequence). The CDR3 bases are TGTGCCAGCAGTTTACTGGGTCAGGGTCGGGGCAGTGACATTCAGTACTTC. Translation gives CASSLLGQGRGSDIQYF.

V is TRBV19 and J is TRBJ2-7; 7 bases line up with TRBD1. V trimming: 5 bases; J trimming: 1 base; junction bases outside the gene matches: 5. This CDR3 has 14 residues. Germline CDR1 and CDR2: LNHDA and SQIVND (reference sequence). CDR3 amino acids: CASSPRDSSYEQYF. The CDR3 nucleotides are TGTGCCAGTAGTCCCCGGGACAGTTCCTACGAGCAGTACTTC.

This chain uses TRBV29-1 with TRBJ2-7, with 8 bases lining up with TRBD1. This CDR3 is built from 18 residues. J gave up 2 bases and V 1 base, and 16 bases lay outside the gene matches. CDR1 is SQVTM and CDR2 is ANQGSEA in the germline V gene. CDR3 bases: TGCAGCGTTGAAGTCGCTAGGAATAGACAGGGGCGAACCTACGAGCAGTACTTC. It is translated as CSVEVARNRQGRTYEQYF.

This clone has just one count. The chain is built from TRBV5-5 and TRBJ2-1, with TRBD2 as a possible D gene (5 bases). Trimming shortened V by 6 bases and J by 1 base, and 11 bases separated the two germline ends. Germline V gene data show CDR1 as SGHKS and CDR2 as YYEKEE (reference sequence). The length of the CDR3 is 14 residues. CDR3 DNA sequence: TGTGCCAGCAAACTAGGCCAGTCCTACAATGAGCAGTTCTTC. Translated: CASKLGQSYNEQFF.

The CDR3 DNA follows: TGTGCCAGCAGCGCTACGGGACAGGGGACAGATACGCAGTATTTT. It specifies CASSATGQGTDTQYF. The rearrangement joins TRBV11-2 to TRBJ2-3; 10 bases align to TRBD1. This CDR3 is 15 amino acids long. Germline CDR1 reads SGHAT; CDR2 reads FQNNGV. The junction had 5 bases not matched to a gene; V was cut back by 5 bases and J by 3 bases.

The rearrangement links TRBV27 to TRBJ2-7; 8 bases are a match to TRBD2. The trim removed 2 bases at V and 2 bases at J, leaving 14 bases unmatched. This CDR3 contains 18 residues. Germline lookup yields CDR1 MNHEY and CDR2 SMNVEV (reference sequence). The CDR3 loop is CASSLAGGTFSGAYEQYF. The CDR3 bases are TGTGCCAGCAGTTTAGCGGGAGGCACCTTTTCGGGAGCCTACGAGCAGTACTTC.

The chain carries TRBV9 and TRBJ2-5, with D unresolved. In germline, CDR1 is SGDLS, CDR2 YYNGEE. Between the trimmed V and J ends, which lost 0 bases and 5 bases, there was a span of 8 bases. CDR3 size: 13 residues. In DNA, the CDR3 is TGTGCCAGCAGCGTAGGGATCGATGAGACCCAGTACTTC. This encodes CASSVGIDETQYF.